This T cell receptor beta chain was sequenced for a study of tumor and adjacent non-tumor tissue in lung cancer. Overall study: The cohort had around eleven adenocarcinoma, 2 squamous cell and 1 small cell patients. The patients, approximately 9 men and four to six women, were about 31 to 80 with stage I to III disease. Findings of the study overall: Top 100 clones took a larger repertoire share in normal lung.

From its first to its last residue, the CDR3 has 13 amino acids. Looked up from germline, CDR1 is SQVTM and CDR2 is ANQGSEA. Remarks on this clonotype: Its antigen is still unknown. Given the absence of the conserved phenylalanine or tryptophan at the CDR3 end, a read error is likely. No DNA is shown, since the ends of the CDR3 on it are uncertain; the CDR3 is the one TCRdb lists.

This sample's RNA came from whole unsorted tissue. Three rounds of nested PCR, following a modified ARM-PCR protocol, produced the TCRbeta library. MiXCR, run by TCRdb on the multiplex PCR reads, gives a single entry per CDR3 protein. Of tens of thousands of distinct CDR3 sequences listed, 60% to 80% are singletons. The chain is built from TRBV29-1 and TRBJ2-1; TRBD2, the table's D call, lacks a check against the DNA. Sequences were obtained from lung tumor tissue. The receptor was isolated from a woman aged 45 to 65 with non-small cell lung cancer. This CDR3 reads CSADLVPVDEPFL.